The 27 T cell receptor beta chains listed next were all sequenced from one sample in a study of blood T cell repertoires in COVID-19 (dated by TCRdb to the early 2020s). Library construction relied on the immunoSEQ multiplex PCR assay. Sourced from immuneACCESS, this table was stored by TCRdb with only in-frame sequences that have V and J called. A share of the clones is absent; for the studies checked, an unresolved V gene accounts for under half, and the remainder has no known explanation. The sample data list 130,000 or so clones, and 75% to 90% of these were observed just once. About 17% of the sample is held by the ten biggest clonotypes. Sequencing was performed on peripheral blood. The receptors were sampled from a man aged 45-60 years with active or convalescent COVID-19.

This chain uses TRBV6-5 with TRBJ2-1; the match to TRBD1 covers 9 bases. V gave up 6 bases and J gave up 10 bases; unmatched junction bases: 7. Germline CDR1 is MNHEY and CDR2 is SVGAGI. This CDR3 is 13 amino acids long. As DNA, the CDR3 is TGTGCCAGCAGCCCCTCCGGGACAGGGGAGCAGTTCTTC. Protein: CASSPSGTGEQFF.

The CDR3 loop is CASSWVGRTNSFSYEQYF. The CDR3 DNA reads as TGTGCCAGCAGCTGGGTGGGACGGACTAACTCCTTCTCCTACGAGCAGTACTTC. J is TRBJ2-7 and V is TRBV7-2; TRBD2 might be the D (6 bases). This CDR3 comprises 18 residues. The V gene's germline CDR1 is SGHTA and CDR2 FQGNSA. Trimming removed 4 bases from V and 0 bases from J, with 22 bases in between. Together with reference TRBV7-2 and TRBJ2-7, the CDR3 gives the full variable domain: GAGVSQSPSNKVTEKGKDVELRCDPISGHTALYWYRQSLGQGLEFLIYFQGNSAPDKSGLPSDRFSAERTGGSVSTLTIQRTQQEDSAVYLCASSWVGRTNSFSYEQYFGPGTRLTVT.

The chain is built from TRBV3-1 (or the pseudogene TRBV3-2) and TRBJ2-2; perhaps TRBD2 as D (5 bases). Trimming removed 2 bases at V and 6 bases at J, with 7 bases between. This CDR3 is 13 amino acids long. Germline V lookup: CDR1 LGHDT, CDR2 YNNKEL (reference sequence). CDR3 in DNA: TGTGCCAGCAGCCAAACGAGGGCCGGGGAGCTGTTTTTT. Encoded protein: CASSQTRAGELFF.

The CDR3 bases are TGTGCCTGGACGGACATAAACTATGGCTACACCTTC. It codes for CAWTDINYGYTF. J is TRBJ1-2 and V is TRBV30, with a weak D call TRBD1 (5 bases). CDR1 and CDR2 (germline): GTSNPN, SVGIG (reference sequence). V lost 4 bases to trimming and J lost 2 bases, with 8 bases between them. The CDR3 runs to 12 residues.

V gene TRBV19 combines with J gene TRBJ2-7; D is perhaps TRBD1 (6 bases). Per germline, CDR1 LNHDA and CDR2 SQIVND (reference sequence). CDR3 length: 15 amino acids. Trimming removed 3 bases at V and 2 bases at J, with 14 bases between. CDR3 amino acids: CASSMKQGGPYEQYF. Here the CDR3 DNA reads TGTGCCAGTAGTATGAAACAGGGTGGCCCCTACGAGCAGTACTTC.

V and J are TRBV28 and TRBJ2-6; no definite D call. Per germline, CDR1 MDHEN and CDR2 SYDVKM. The CDR3 spans 13 residues. Trimming removed 8 bases from V and 0 bases from J, with 5 bases in between. The CDR3 sequence: CASRGSGANVLTF. The CDR3 coding sequence is TGTGCCAGCCGAGGCTCTGGGGCCAACGTCCTGACTTTC.

Only one count was recorded for this clone. V is TRBV10-2 and J is TRBJ2-7; D uncertain. Germline-derived CDR1 and CDR2 are WSHSY and SAAADI. The length of the CDR3 is 13 residues. Deletions cut 3 bases from V and 2 bases from J, with 8 bases between. CDR3 sequence: CASSDSGAYEQYF. The CDR3 nucleotides are TGCGCCAGCAGTGATTCCGGAGCCTACGAGCAGTACTTC.

The chain couples TRBV3-1 (or the pseudogene TRBV3-2) to TRBJ1-1; D call uncertain. This CDR3 has 13 residues. V shed 3 bases and J shed 7 bases, with 12 bases lying between them. Germline V gives CDR1 LGHDT, CDR2 YNNKEL (reference sequence). The CDR3 region is CASSQGPQFEAFF. The DNA of the CDR3 is TGTGCCAGCAGCCAGGGCCCCCAATTTGAAGCTTTCTTT.

The V call is TRBV4-1, the J call TRBJ2-2, with a tentative D call TRBD1 (5 bases). Trimming pared 0 bases from V and 1 base from J, leaving 9 bases between. This CDR3 spans 16 amino acids. The V gene's germline CDR1 is MGHRA and CDR2 YSYEKL. The CDR3 protein is CASSQDQGRNTGELFF. In DNA, the CDR3 is TGCGCCAGCAGCCAAGATCAGGGAAGGAACACCGGGGAGCTGTTTTTT.

V and J are TRBV19 and TRBJ2-7; 10 bases agree with TRBD1. Germline V CDR1 and CDR2: LNHDA, SQIVND (reference sequence). The CDR3 runs to 13 residues. V lost 6 bases, J lost 11 bases, and 10 bases stayed unmatched. The DNA of the CDR3 is TGTGCCAGTAGCTTTCTTGGGACAGGGGACAAGTACTTC. It translates to CASSFLGTGDKYF. The full variable domain, in which reference TRBV19 and TRBJ2-7 provide the parts outside the CDR3, is DGGITQSPKYLFRKEGQNVTLSCEQNLNHDAMYWYRQDPGQGLRLIYYSQIVNDFQKGDIAEGYSVSREKKESFPLTVTSAQKNPTAFYLCASSFLGTGDKYFGPGTRLTVT.

CDR3 sequence: CASSHPGLAGVYTQYF. The DNA of the CDR3 is TGTGCCAGCAGTCACCCTGGACTAGCGGGAGTATACACGCAGTATTTT. The chain links TRBV6-2 or TRBV6-3 to TRBJ2-3, with 13 bases that match TRBD2. The CDR3 is 16 amino acids. Germline loops: CDR1 MNHEY, CDR2 SVGEGT. V shed 5 bases and J 9 bases; nucleotides not matched to a gene: 11.

This rearrangement joins TRBV5-8 to TRBJ1-5, with 10 bases that match TRBD1. Germline values: CDR1 SGHTS, CDR2 YDEGEE. This CDR3 spans 17 amino acids. The junction had 9 bases not matched to a gene; V was cut back by 5 bases and J by 1 base. For the CDR3, the DNA is TGTGCCAGCAGGGTAACGACAGGGGGCTGGAGCAATCAGCCCCAGCATTTT. Translated: CASRVTTGGWSNQPQHF.

This clone has a single count. The V and J genes are TRBV7-2 and TRBJ2-1; 11 bases line up with TRBD2. CDR1 is SGHTA and CDR2 is FQGNSA in the germline V gene. Unmatched junction bases numbered 12, after V lost 5 bases and J lost 9 bases. The CDR3 contains 16 residues. The CDR3 bases are TGTGCCAGCAGCCAAAATCTAGCGGGGGGCTATTTTGAGCAGTTCTTC. Translation gives CASSQNLAGGYFEQFF.

The chain couples TRBV2 to TRBJ1-5; D unresolved. The germline V gene encodes CDR1 SNHLY and CDR2 FYNNEI. This CDR3 comprises 12 residues. Trimming removed 6 bases from V and 4 bases from J, with 7 bases in between. The CDR3 DNA sequence: TGTGCCAGCAGGCTAGAAAATCAGCCCCAGCATTTT. This codes for CASRLENQPQHF.

The genes are TRBV24-1 and TRBJ1-1, with D unresolved. Trimming removed 7 bases from V and 4 bases from J, with 12 bases in between. Per the germline V gene, CDR1 is KGHDR and CDR2 is SFDVKD. The CDR3 runs to 13 residues. CDR3 sequence (DNA): TGTGCCACCAGGCCCGGGAGTTCCACTGAAGCTTTCTTT. Its translation: CATRPGSSTEAFF.

This chain uses TRBV10-2 with TRBJ1-5, with D tentatively TRBD1 (5 bases). Germline values: CDR1 WSHSY, CDR2 SAAADI. This CDR3 is built from 14 residues. Trimming shortened V by 5 bases and J by 7 bases, and 15 bases separated the two germline ends. CDR3 protein: CASSRDSREQPQHF. The CDR3 coding sequence is TGCGCCAGCAGTCGGGACTCCAGAGAGCAGCCCCAGCATTTT.

The chain couples TRBV6-5 to TRBJ1-3; D gene ambiguous. The CDR3 length is 15 residues. Germline CDR1 MNHEY, CDR2 SVGAGI. Trimming cost V 2 bases and J 2 bases, with 10 bases left between them. CDR3 amino acids: CASSYGISTGNTIYF. Written as DNA, the CDR3 is TGTGCCAGCAGTTACGGCATCTCGACTGGAAACACCATATATTTT.

The V call is TRBV29-1, the J call TRBJ2-7; 11 nucleotides agree with TRBD1. Losses at the gene ends were 7 bases for V and 7 bases for J; bases not matched to a gene: 6. CDR3 length: 12 amino acids. Germline V gene lookup returns CDR1 SQVTM and CDR2 ANQGSEA. Here the CDR3 reads CSARDRGKEQYF. The CDR3 coding sequence is TGCAGCGCCCGGGACAGGGGGAAAGAGCAGTACTTC.

The V and J genes are TRBV19 and TRBJ2-2, with D tentatively TRBD1 (6 bases). V dropped 8 bases and J dropped 7 bases, with 8 bases sitting between them. The CDR3 runs 11 residues. Germline CDR1 LNHDA, CDR2 SQIVND (reference sequence). CDR3 in DNA: TGTGCCAGTCAGGGGCACGGGGAGCTGTTTTTT. This codes for CASQGHGELFF.

The chain couples TRBV5-1 to TRBJ1-2; D gene unclear. Germline V gene data show CDR1 as SGHRS and CDR2 as YFSETQ. V was pared by 0 bases and J by 5 bases, with 17 bases between. The CDR3 spans 16 residues. CDR3 nucleotides: TGCGCCAGCAGCTTGGACCCGGACGGAGGACCTTATGGCTACACCTTC. This translates into CASSLDPDGGPYGYTF.

This clone was seen once. The V call is TRBV24-1, the J call TRBJ1-2; D remains ambiguous. Germline loops: CDR1 KGHDR, CDR2 SFDVKD. The CDR3 contains 14 residues. The V end was cut by 0 bases, the J end by 8 bases, with 12 bases between. CDR3 region: CATSDLGAGGGYTF. The CDR3, as DNA: TGTGCCACCAGTGATTTGGGCGCAGGAGGAGGCTACACCTTC.

The chain links TRBV27 to TRBJ1-6; maybe TRBD1 (5 bases). CDR1 and CDR2 (germline): MNHEY, SMNVEV (reference sequence). The CDR3 runs 14 residues. Trimming stripped 3 bases from V and 7 bases from J, with 10 bases between. The DNA of the CDR3 is TGTGCCAGCAGTTTCAGACAGAGAAATTCACCCCTCCACTTT. Residues: CASSFRQRNSPLHF.

In this sample, this clone turned up once. The rearrangement links TRBV6-1 to TRBJ1-6; D is undetermined. This CDR3 is built from 13 residues. V was shortened by 2 bases and J by 10 bases, with 9 bases between the two germline ends. CDR1 is MNHNS, CDR2 SASEGT, per germline. The CDR3 coding sequence is TGTGCCAGCAGTGAAAGAGCGGAGTCACCCCTCCACTTT. This gives the protein CASSERAESPLHF.

The chain carries TRBV25-1 and TRBJ2-2; 7 nucleotides match TRBD1. The V and J ends lost 7 bases and 5 bases, in that order; junction bases with no gene match: 7. This CDR3 has 14 amino acids. CDR1 is MGHDK and CDR2 is SYGVNS in the germline V gene. The CDR3 region is CASKGDSQTGELFF. The CDR3 DNA reads as TGTGCCAGCAAAGGGGACAGTCAGACCGGGGAGCTGTTTTTT.

The rearrangement uses TRBV4-3 and TRBJ1-4, with D perhaps matching TRBD1 (5 bases). This CDR3 region has 14 residues. Per the germline V gene, CDR1 is LGHNA and CDR2 is YSLEER. Trimming took off 4 bases at V and 4 bases at J, with 10 bases between the two ends. The CDR3 coding sequence is TGCGCCAGCAGCCGGGGACTGCTTAATGAAAAACTGTTTTTT. Translated: CASSRGLLNEKLFF.

The chain uses TRBV28 and TRBJ2-3, with TRBD2 as a possible D gene (6 bases). CDR3 size: 17 residues. The germline V gene has CDR1 MDHEN and CDR2 SYDVKM. V was shortened by 3 bases and J by 3 bases, with 19 bases between the two germline ends. CDR3 coding DNA: TGTGCCAGCAGTTTGGGACGTGGAGGCGGGATGACAGATACGCAGTATTTT. Encoded protein: CASSLGRGGGMTDTQYF. Full variable domain (outside the CDR3, taken from reference TRBV28 and TRBJ2-3): DVKVTQSSRYLVKRTGEKVFLECVQDMDHENMFWYRQDPGLGLRLIYFSYDVKMKEKGDIPEGYSVSREKKERFSLILESASTNQTSMYLCASSLGRGGGMTDTQYFGPGTRLTVL.

The gene calls are TRBV5-1 and TRBJ2-2; tentatively, D is TRBD2 (5 bases). CDR1 is SGHRS, CDR2 YFSETQ, per germline. This CDR3 has 13 amino acids. V lost 0 bases and J lost 6, with 6 bases in between. The CDR3 loop is CASSLVGAGELFF. Here the CDR3 DNA reads TGCGCCAGCAGCTTGGTCGGGGCCGGGGAGCTGTTTTTT. The variable domain in full, completed from reference TRBV5-1 and TRBJ2-2, reads KAGVTQTPRYLIKTRGQQVTLSCSPISGHRSVSWYQQTPGQGLQFLFEYFSETQRNKGNFPGRFSGRQFSNSRSEMNVSTLELGDSALYLCASSLVGAGELFFGEGSRLTVL.